This note documents a single T cell receptor (beta chain) sequence. Its antigen is not known. Per the germline V gene, CDR1 is SGHTA and CDR2 is FQGNSA. The CDR3 has 14 amino acids. V dropped 4 bases and J dropped 7 bases, with 16 bases sitting between them. Culturing for around 10 days preceded CD4+ T cell isolation. Vaccine administered to participants consisted of two doses of either BNT162b2 or mRNA-1273. Cultures got half-medium changes with IL-2 on days 3 and 7. Assay used: immunoSEQ multiplex PCR; TCRdb lists only in-frame clones, some missing. The data show 60,000 to 80,000 clones, around two thirds seen once. This sample stems from a study of vaccination effects on CD4 cells after COVID-19. Across the study: Sequencing in the ViraFEST assay came after antigen-specific CD4+ T cells had been expanded with viral peptide pools, which were used to stimulate PBMC. Study-wide findings and caveats: Only a few convalescent patients and no early post-infection timepoints featured in the study. Marked clonal contraction was seen in infection- and vaccine-induced clones late after vaccination.

The TCR comes from a human donor who received a COVID-19 vaccine. The chain is built from TRBV7-2 and TRBJ1-2, with a weak D call TRBD1 (5 bases). Here the sequenced sample was CD4+ T cells from PBMCs cultured without peptide, taken after COVID-19 vaccination. CDR3 region: CASSYDVGATGYTF. The CDR3 DNA reads TGTGCCAGCAGCTACGACGTAGGGGCGACTGGCTACACCTTC. Full variable domain (outside the CDR3, taken from reference TRBV7-2 and TRBJ1-2): GAGVSQSPSNKVTEKGKDVELRCDPISGHTALYWYRQSLGQGLEFLIYFQGNSAPDKSGLPSDRFSAERTGGSVSTLTIQRTQQEDSAVYLCASSYDVGATGYTFGSGTRLTVV.